This is a list of T cell receptor beta chains from one sample in a study of T cell changes during pregnancy in multiple sclerosis. This table comes from immunoSEQ multiplex PCR, and its TCRdb copy is limited to in-frame clones, with some not included. The repertoire includes just under 45,000 clones, approximately 96% of them detected once, and roughly 0.8% sits in the top ten. The input for sequencing was peripheral blood, taken in the second trimester of pregnancy. The receptors stem from a female donor with multiple sclerosis, enrolled in a pregnancy study. CDR3s include the opening cysteine and the closing phenylalanine or tryptophan. D genes are given only for firm matches. Not all rows give a size; the values are once, few, many and, for expanded clones, a class.

J,D,V,size,CDR3,DNA
TRBJ2-1,TRBD2,TRBV28,NA,CASNPSGARDEQFF,TGTGCCAGCAACCCTAGCGGGGCCCGGGATGAGCAGTTCTTC
TRBJ1-6,NA,TRBV7-9,few,CASSLASLSLHF,TGTGCCAGCAGCTTAGCCAGTTTATCCCTCCACTTT
TRBJ1-3,TRBD1,TRBV2,NA,CASSSSWTGPHSGNTIYF,TGTGCCAGCAGTTCTTCCTGGACAGGGCCCCACTCTGGAAACACCATATATTTT
TRBJ2-7,NA,TRBV29-1,NA,CSVADNEQYF,TGCAGCGTAGCCGACAACGAGCAGTACTTC
TRBJ2-7,NA,TRBV20-1,NA,CSARQANEQYF,TGCAGTGCCAGACAGGCAAACGAGCAGTACTTC
TRBJ2-7,NA,TRBV6-6,NA,CASGARPYEQYF,TGTGCCAGCGGGGCACGGCCCTACGAGCAGTACTTC
TRBJ2-7,TRBD2,TRBV10-3,NA,CATSAAGGDYEQYF,TGTGCCACCTCCGCCGCGGGGGGGGACTACGAGCAGTACTTC
TRBJ2-2,NA,TRBV4-1,NA,CASSQGPGELFF,TGCGCCAGCAGCCAAGGGCCCGGGGAGCTGTTTTTT
TRBJ2-3,TRBD2,TRBV5-8,NA,CASSSWGEGRTDTQYF,TGTGCCAGCAGCTCGTGGGGGGAGGGACGGACAGATACGCAGTATTTT
TRBJ2-1,TRBD1,TRBV4-3,once,CASSDGTGDYNEQFF,TGCGCCAGCAGCGACGGGACAGGGGATTACAATGAGCAGTTCTTC
TRBJ2-5,NA,TRBV19,NA,CASSTGTVSGRTQYF,TGTGCCAGTAGTACCGGGACTGTGAGTGGGAGGACCCAGTACTTC
TRBJ1-5,NA,TRBV6-1,NA,CASSAFGVYSNQPQHF,TGTGCCAGCAGTGCTTTCGGGGTATATAGCAATCAGCCCCAGCATTTT
TRBJ2-7,TRBD2,TRBV27,NA,CASSLSGGNEQYF,TGTGCCAGCAGTTTATCGGGGGGGAACGAGCAGTACTTC
TRBJ1-6,NA,TRBV11-1,once,CASSLRRQNYNSPLHF,TGTGCCAGCAGCCTCCGTCGACAGAATTATAATTCACCCCTCCACTTT
TRBJ2-5,TRBD1,TRBV4-1,once,CASSRQGQQETQYF,TGCGCCAGCAGCCGGCAGGGACAGCAAGAGACCCAGTACTTC
TRBJ2-1,TRBD1,TRBV11-3,NA,CASSRGGDNYNEQFF,TGTGCCAGCAGCCGAGGGGGCGACAACTACAATGAGCAGTTCTTC
TRBJ2-7,TRBD2,TRBV2,NA,CASSWTSGSSYEQYF,TGTGCCAGCAGTTGGACTAGCGGGAGCTCCTACGAGCAGTACTTC
TRBJ1-4,NA,TRBV19,NA,CASKPGAGREKLFF,TGTGCCAGTAAACCCGGTGCGGGCCGGGAAAAACTGTTTTTT
TRBJ2-1,TRBD2,TRBV5-4,NA,CASSLVRASGKNEQFF,TGTGCCAGCAGCCTGGTAAGGGCTAGCGGGAAAAATGAGCAGTTCTTC
TRBJ1-2,NA,TRBV5-5,NA,CASSGRGAGNYGYTF,TGTGCCAGCAGCGGACGAGGCGCAGGGAACTATGGCTACACCTTC
TRBJ2-1,TRBD1,TRBV11-2,NA,CASSDRDSSEQFF,TGTGCCAGCAGCGACCGGGACAGCTCTGAGCAGTTCTTC
TRBJ2-7,NA,TRBV29-1,NA,CSVIQGPSYEQYF,TGCAGCGTGATACAGGGACCTTCCTACGAGCAGTACTTC
TRBJ2-1,TRBD1,TRBV7-7,once,CASSPRTGNRNEQFF,TGTGCCAGCAGCCCCCGGACAGGGAATAGGAATGAGCAGTTCTTC
TRBJ1-1,TRBD1,TRBV4-1,NA,CASSRGERLTGVNTEAFF,TGCGCCAGCAGCCGAGGAGAAAGACTTACAGGGGTGAACACTGAAGCTTTCTTT
TRBJ2-1,TRBD2,TRBV29-1,NA,CSVGVSSGGDLPEQFF,TGCAGCGTTGGGGTTTCTAGCGGGGGGGATCTACCTGAGCAGTTCTTC
TRBJ2-7,TRBD2,TRBV7-9,NA,CASSRTSGGSQHEQYF,TGTGCCAGCAGCCGGACTAGCGGGGGCTCGCAGCACGAGCAGTACTTC
TRBJ1-1,TRBD1,TRBV7-2,NA,CASSFGTGDTEAFF,TGTGCCAGCAGCTTCGGGACAGGGGACACTGAAGCTTTCTTT
TRBJ1-4,TRBD1,TRBV27,NA,CASSFSRGGDRGGEKLFF,TGTGCCAGCAGTTTCTCGCGTGGGGGAGACAGGGGTGGAGAAAAACTGTTTTTT
TRBJ2-7,TRBD1,TRBV6-5,NA,CASSYRDRGYEQYF,TGTGCCAGCAGTTACCGGGACAGGGGTTACGAGCAGTACTTC
TRBJ1-5,NA,TRBV11-2,NA,CASSLGGWGQRQPQHF,TGTGCCAGCAGCTTAGGGGGGTGGGGACAACGTCAGCCCCAGCATTTT
TRBJ1-2,NA,TRBV18,NA,CASSRARTDNYGYTF,TGTGCCAGCTCCCGTGCTCGGACAGACAACTATGGCTACACCTTC
TRBJ1-4,NA,TRBV4-3,NA,CASSEGSGFGNEKLFF,TGCGCCAGCAGCGAAGGGTCAGGGTTTGGTAATGAAAAACTGTTTTTT
TRBJ1-2,TRBD1,TRBV28,NA,CASSLRQGGGYTF,TGTGCCAGCAGTTTAAGACAGGGCGGTGGCTACACCTTC
TRBJ2-1,NA,TRBV6-5,once,CASSYPGGGYNEQFF,TGTGCCAGCAGTTACCCGGGGGGCGGTTACAATGAGCAGTTCTTC
TRBJ2-1,NA,TRBV5-4,NA,CASSSSTRGFSYNEQFF,TGTGCCAGCAGCTCATCGACCAGGGGCTTCTCCTACAATGAGCAGTTCTTC
TRBJ2-1,NA,TRBV11-2,NA,CASSHGVAHDTEQFF,TGTGCCAGCAGCCATGGTGTCGCTCATGACACGGAGCAGTTCTTC
TRBJ1-2,NA,TRBV4-3,NA,CASSPGVRVSNYGYTF,TGCGCCAGCAGCCCCGGAGTCCGGGTGTCTAACTATGGCTACACCTTC
TRBJ1-2,TRBD1,TRBV18,NA,CASSPGQGAYGYTF,TGTGCCAGCTCACCAGGACAGGGGGCGTATGGCTACACCTTC
TRBJ2-1,TRBD2,TRBV10-1,NA,CASSGGGLAARGEQFF,TGCGCCAGCAGTGGGGGAGGCCTAGCGGCCCGGGGGGAGCAGTTCTTC
TRBJ2-2,NA,TRBV7-9,NA,CASSHPGVYSGELFF,TGTGCCAGCAGCCACCCTGGAGTATATTCCGGGGAGCTGTTTTTT
TRBJ2-1,TRBD2,TRBV10-3,NA,CAISGTSGRARTYNEQFF,TGTGCCATCAGTGGGACTAGCGGGAGGGCCAGGACCTACAATGAGCAGTTCTTC
TRBJ2-4,NA,TRBV7-3,NA,CASSLSPLEIQYF,TGTGCCAGCAGCTTAAGCCCCCTAGAGATTCAGTACTTC
TRBJ2-1,NA,TRBV20-1,NA,CSARSDNEQFF,TGCAGTGCTAGGTCGGACAATGAGCAGTTCTTC
TRBJ2-1,TRBD2,TRBV5-1,NA,CASSAGGGGNNEQFF,TGCGCCAGCAGTGCGGGAGGGGGCGGTAACAATGAGCAGTTCTTC
TRBJ1-1,TRBD1,TRBV5-1,once,CASSSGGTTEAFF,TGCGCCAGCAGCTCAGGGGGCACCACTGAAGCTTTCTTT
TRBJ2-5,NA,TRBV7-8,NA,CASSLGDLQETQYF,TGTGCCAGCAGCTTAGGAGATCTTCAAGAGACCCAGTACTTC
TRBJ1-2,TRBD1,TRBV29-1,NA,CSVGPPRQGPRGYGYTF,TGCAGCGTTGGACCCCCGCGACAGGGTCCCCGGGGCTATGGCTACACCTTC
TRBJ1-5,NA,TRBV6-1,NA,CASSEVGGFNQPQHF,TGTGCCAGCAGTGAAGTAGGAGGGTTTAATCAGCCCCAGCATTTT
TRBJ2-7,NA,TRBV15,once,CATSSPGTRLHEQYF,TGTGCCACCAGCAGCCCCGGGACAAGGCTCCACGAGCAGTACTTC
TRBJ2-5,NA,TRBV19,NA,CASSSRDQETQYF,TGTGCCAGTAGTTCCAGGGACCAAGAGACCCAGTACTTC
TRBJ1-2,NA,TRBV5-8,NA,CASSLGPGYGYGYTF,TGTGCCAGCAGCTTGGGTCCGGGTTACGGCTATGGCTACACCTTC
TRBJ2-7,NA,TRBV5-1,NA,CASSLLRGYEQYF,TGCGCCAGCAGCTTGCTTCGGGGGTACGAGCAGTACTTC